This passage covers 20 T cell receptor beta chains from one sample sequenced in a study of cytomegalovirus exposure and HLA in healthy donors. The primer mix had 60 Vbeta and 13 Jbeta primers. This table comes from immunoSEQ multiplex PCR, and its TCRdb copy is limited to in-frame clones, with some not included. Altogether about 180,000 clones are present, over 80% being singletons, with the ten largest covering 1.1% to 1.5%. The sample comprised PBMCs. These receptors were taken from a girl between 10 and 17 years old in good health and CMV-seropositive.

The gene calls are TRBV21-1 and TRBJ2-2; the DNA was not used to check the table's D call, TRBD2. TRBV21-1 is flagged as a pseudogene. This CDR3 comprises 15 residues. DNA of the CDR3: TGTGCCAGCAGCAAGGCCGGGACGAACACCGGGGAGCTGTTTTTT. Encoded protein: CASSKAGTNTGELFF.

CDR3 coding DNA: TGTGCCAGCAGCTTAGGACAAGCAACTAATGAAAAACTGTTTTTT. Translated: CASSLGQATNEKLFF. V and J are TRBV7-9 and TRBJ1-4; unclear D gene. Germline V lookup: CDR1 SEHNR, CDR2 FQNEAQ (reference sequence). Trimming removed 1 base at V and 0 bases at J, with 6 bases between. The CDR3 is made up of 15 amino acids.

This clone showed up just a few times. Distinct nucleotide sequences in the sample also encode this CDR3. V is TRBV7-3 and J is TRBJ2-2; no definite D call. The CDR3 sequence is 14 residues long. Germline values: CDR1 SGHTA, CDR2 FQGTGA. V was clipped by 2 bases and J by 0 bases, with 4 bases between them. The CDR3 DNA reads TGTGCCAGCAGCTTATATTCGAACACCGGGGAGCTGTTTTTT. Encoded protein: CASSLYSNTGELFF.

The chain carries TRBV12-5 and TRBJ2-7; D possibly corresponds to TRBD1 (5 bases). The CDR3 totals 16 residues. Trimming pared 0 bases from V and 0 bases from J, leaving 12 bases between. Germline CDR1 is LGHNT and CDR2 is FRNRAP. In DNA, the CDR3 is TGTGCTAGTGGTTTGGTGGGGCCTAGGGGCTCCTACGAGCAGTACTTC. Translation gives CASGLVGPRGSYEQYF.

The J gene is TRBJ2-7, the V gene TRBV25-1; 11 bases align to TRBD1. Germline assignment: CDR1 MGHDK and CDR2 SYGVNS. The length of the CDR3 is 17 residues. J was trimmed by 2 bases and V by 4 bases; bases with no gene match: 10. The CDR3 loop is CASSGGTGGPFTYEQYF. As DNA, the CDR3 is TGTGCCAGCAGTGGAGGGACAGGGGGACCGTTTACCTACGAGCAGTACTTC.

This chain connects TRBV2 to TRBJ2-1; weak D call: TRBD2 (6 bases). The CDR3 loop spans 14 amino acids. Between the trimmed V and J ends, which lost 4 bases and 15 bases, there was a span of 22 bases. Germline V gene lookup returns CDR1 SNHLY and CDR2 FYNNEI. CDR3 coding DNA: TGTGCCAGCAGTGGCCGGGACTTAGAAGCATCGCGGTTCTTC. This sequence encodes CASSGRDLEASRFF.

The chain carries TRBV29-1 and TRBJ1-5; D may be TRBD1 (5 bases). Germline loops: CDR1 SQVTM, CDR2 ANQGSEA. The CDR3 is 13 residues long. Between the trimmed V and J ends, which lost 5 bases and 0 bases, there was a span of 8 bases. This CDR3 reads CSVRRDSNQPQHF. DNA of the CDR3: TGCAGCGTTCGCAGGGATAGCAATCAGCCCCAGCATTTT.

The rearrangement joins TRBV29-1 to TRBJ2-7, with 14 bases identical to TRBD2. V lost 5 bases to trimming and J lost 0 bases; unmatched junction nucleotides: 9. The CDR3 is made up of 17 amino acids. Germline V gene sequence: CDR1 SQVTM, CDR2 ANQGSEA. The CDR3 DNA reads as TGCAGCGTTTCCGGACTAGCGGGAGGCCCTAGCTCCTACGAGCAGTACTTC. It is translated as CSVSGLAGGPSSYEQYF.

CDR3 loop: CASSDGRGPYEQYF. CDR3 DNA: TGTGCCAGCAGTGACGGGAGAGGTCCCTACGAGCAGTACTTC. The chain is built from TRBV25-1 and TRBJ2-7; D may be TRBD2 (6 bases). V was shortened by 3 bases and J by 2 bases, with 11 bases between the two germline ends. The CDR3 spans 14 residues. Per germline, CDR1 MGHDK and CDR2 SYGVNS.

The chain combines TRBV11-3 with TRBJ2-2; 7 nucleotides align to TRBD2. The junction had 11 bases not matched to a gene; V was cut back by 4 bases and J by 6 bases. Looked up from germline, CDR1 is SGHNT and CDR2 is YENEEA. The CDR3 length is 16 residues. CDR3 sequence: CASSSAGLADAGELFF. The DNA for the CDR3 is TGTGCCAGCAGCTCCGCGGGGCTAGCGGACGCCGGGGAGCTGTTTTTT.

The rearrangement joins TRBV6-5 to TRBJ1-3, with 7 positions matching TRBD1. This CDR3 has 14 amino acids. V shed 4 bases, J shed 4 bases, and the junction held 4 bases outside the gene matches. Germline values: CDR1 MNHEY, CDR2 SVGAGI. The CDR3 DNA reads as TGTGCCAGCAGTTTCGACAGGGTCGGAAACACCATATATTTT. Its protein is CASSFDRVGNTIYF.

This sequence joins TRBV7-9 and TRBJ2-7; TRBD2 aligns across 9 bases. V was pared by 5 bases and J by 5 bases, with 4 bases of the junction left unmatched. The CDR3 consists of 13 residues. Germline V gene sequence: CDR1 SEHNR, CDR2 FQNEAQ (reference sequence). The CDR3 spells CASSGGGGDEQYF. The CDR3 DNA sequence: TGTGCCAGCAGCGGCGGCGGGGGGGACGAGCAGTACTTC.

CDR3 sequence: CASSLKRENWEQYF. Written as DNA, the CDR3 is TGTGCCAGCAGCTTGAAGCGGGAGAATTGGGAGCAGTACTTC. V and J are TRBV12-1 and TRBJ2-7; TRBD2, the table's D call, was not compared with the DNA. TRBV12-1 is noted as a pseudogene. This CDR3 is 14 amino acids long.

V usage is TRBV27 and J usage is TRBJ2-1, with 7 nucleotides matching TRBD2. The CDR3 is made up of 16 amino acids. V was pared by 4 bases and J by 8 bases, with 14 bases of the junction left unmatched. Germline V gene data show CDR1 as MNHEY and CDR2 as SMNVEV (reference sequence). The CDR3 region has the DNA TGTGCCAGCAGTTCCCTAACTAGCGTTACAATCGATGAGCAGTTCTTC. Its translation: CASSSLTSVTIDEQFF.

The chain employs TRBV6-1 and TRBJ2-7, with D possibly matching TRBD2 (5 bases). V lost 6 bases to trimming and J lost 3 bases, with 9 bases between them. This CDR3 is 12 amino acids long. Germline V gene sequence: CDR1 MNHNS, CDR2 SASEGT. CDR3 protein: CASSIARYEQYF. CDR3 DNA sequence: TGTGCCAGCAGCATAGCGCGCTACGAGCAGTACTTC.

The V and J genes are TRBV14 and TRBJ1-1; D not certain. V lost 4 bases to trimming and J lost 4 bases, with 22 bases between them. CDR3 length: 17 residues. The germline CDR1 and CDR2 sequences are SGHDN and FVKESK. CDR3 sequence reads: CASSLNPSKVGSTEAFF. DNA of the CDR3: TGTGCCAGCAGCCTTAACCCCTCCAAGGTAGGGAGCACTGAAGCTTTCTTT. Complete variable domain (other parts from reference TRBV14 and TRBJ1-1): EAGVTQFPSHSVIEKGQTVTLRCDPISGHDNLYWYRRVMGKEIKFLLHFVKESKQDESGMPNNRFLAERTGGTYSTLKVQPAELEDSGVYFCASSLNPSKVGSTEAFFGQGTRLTVV.

The genes are TRBV6-5 and TRBJ1-2; TRBD1 matches at 10 bases. The CDR3 loop spans 15 amino acids. Germline CDR1 and CDR2: MNHEY and SVGAGI. With 0 bases clipped from V and 5 bases from J, the junction kept 3 bases outside the gene matches. As DNA, the CDR3 is TGTGCCAGCAGTTACTCGAGGACAGGGGGTTATGGCTACACCTTC. It is translated as CASSYSRTGGYGYTF.

The J gene is TRBJ2-3, the V gene TRBV19; TRBD1 matches 7 bases. The V segment lost 3 bases and the J segment 0 bases; nucleotides outside the gene matches: 3. This CDR3 has 15 amino acids. Germline V gene lookup returns CDR1 LNHDA and CDR2 SQIVND (reference sequence). The CDR3: CASSMGTDSTDTQYF. CDR3 sequence (DNA): TGTGCCAGTAGTATGGGGACAGACAGCACAGATACGCAGTATTTT.

This clone was seen more than once but under ten times. The rearrangement uses TRBV6-5 and TRBJ1-1; tentative D call: TRBD1 (6 bases). The CDR3 extends over 15 amino acids. Trimming left V 4 bases short and J 5 bases short, with 17 bases between. Germline V gene data show CDR1 as MNHEY and CDR2 as SVGAGI. CDR3 sequence: CASSSSGTPRTEAFF. CDR3 coding DNA: TGTGCCAGCAGTTCTTCCGGGACACCGAGGACTGAAGCTTTCTTT.

About this clone itself: In the same sample, other DNA sequences code for this CDR3. This sequence joins TRBV6-1 and TRBJ2-3, with unresolved D. The CDR3 consists of 12 residues. The V and J ends lost 2 bases and 5 bases respectively, with 5 bases between them. CDR1 and CDR2 (germline): MNHNS, SASEGT. The CDR3, as DNA: TGTGCCAGCAGTGAAAGGAGAGATACGCAGTATTTT. This encodes CASSERRDTQYF.